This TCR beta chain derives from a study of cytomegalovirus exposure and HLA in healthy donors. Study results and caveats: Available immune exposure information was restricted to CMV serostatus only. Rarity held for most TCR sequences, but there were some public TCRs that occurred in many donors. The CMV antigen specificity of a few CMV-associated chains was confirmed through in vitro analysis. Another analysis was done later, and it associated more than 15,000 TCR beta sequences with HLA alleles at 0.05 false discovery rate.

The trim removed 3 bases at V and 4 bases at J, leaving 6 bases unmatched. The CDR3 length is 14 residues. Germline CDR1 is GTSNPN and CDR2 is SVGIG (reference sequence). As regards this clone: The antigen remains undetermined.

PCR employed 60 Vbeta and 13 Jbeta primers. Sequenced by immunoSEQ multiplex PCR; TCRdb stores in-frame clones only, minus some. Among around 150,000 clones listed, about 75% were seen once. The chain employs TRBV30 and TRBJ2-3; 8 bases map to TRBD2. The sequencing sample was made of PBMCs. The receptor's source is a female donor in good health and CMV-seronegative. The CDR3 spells CAWSVAGWADTQYF. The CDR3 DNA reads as TGTGCCTGGAGCGTAGCGGGGTGGGCAGATACGCAGTATTTT.